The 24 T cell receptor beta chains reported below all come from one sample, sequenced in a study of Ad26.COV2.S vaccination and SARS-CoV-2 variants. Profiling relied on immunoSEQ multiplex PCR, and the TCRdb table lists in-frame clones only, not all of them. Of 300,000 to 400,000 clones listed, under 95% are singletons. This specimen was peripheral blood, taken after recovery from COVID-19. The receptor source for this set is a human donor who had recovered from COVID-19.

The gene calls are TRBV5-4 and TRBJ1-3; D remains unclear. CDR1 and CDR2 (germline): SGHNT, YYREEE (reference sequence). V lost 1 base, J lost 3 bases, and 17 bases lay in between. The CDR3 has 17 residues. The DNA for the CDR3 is TGTGCCAGCAGCTTGATCGGGGTGGGATCTCTTGGAAACACCATATATTTT. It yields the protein CASSLIGVGSLGNTIYF.

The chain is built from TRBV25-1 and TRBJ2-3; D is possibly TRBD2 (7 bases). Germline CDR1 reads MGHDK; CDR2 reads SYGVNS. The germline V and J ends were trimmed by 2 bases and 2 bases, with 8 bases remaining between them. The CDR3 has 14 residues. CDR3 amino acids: CASSEAGATDTQYF. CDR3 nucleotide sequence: TGTGCCAGCAGTGAAGCGGGGGCCACAGATACGCAGTATTTT.

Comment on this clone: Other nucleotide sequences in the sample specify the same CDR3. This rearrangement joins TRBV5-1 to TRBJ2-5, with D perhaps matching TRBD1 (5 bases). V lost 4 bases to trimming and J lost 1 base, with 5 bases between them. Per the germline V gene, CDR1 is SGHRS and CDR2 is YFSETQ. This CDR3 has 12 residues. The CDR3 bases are TGCGCCAGCAGCAGGGGCCAAGAGACCCAGTACTTC. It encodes CASSRGQETQYF. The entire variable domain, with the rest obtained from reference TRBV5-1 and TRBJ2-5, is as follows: KAGVTQTPRYLIKTRGQQVTLSCSPISGHRSVSWYQQTPGQGLQFLFEYFSETQRNKGNFPGRFSGRQFSNSRSEMNVSTLELGDSALYLCASSRGQETQYFGPGTRLLVL.

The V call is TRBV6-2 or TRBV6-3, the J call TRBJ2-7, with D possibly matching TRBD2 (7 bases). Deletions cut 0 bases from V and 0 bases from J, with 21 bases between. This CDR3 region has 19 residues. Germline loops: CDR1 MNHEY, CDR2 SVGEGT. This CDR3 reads CASSYSRRGGRRDSYEQYF. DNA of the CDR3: TGTGCCAGCAGTTACTCTCGGAGGGGGGGCAGACGGGACTCCTACGAGCAGTACTTC.

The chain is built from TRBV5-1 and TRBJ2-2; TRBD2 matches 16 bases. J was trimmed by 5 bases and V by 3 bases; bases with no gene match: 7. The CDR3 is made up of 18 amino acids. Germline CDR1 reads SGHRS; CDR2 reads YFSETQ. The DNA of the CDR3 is TGCGCCAGCAGCTCCGGGACTAGCGGGGGGGCATGGACCGGGGAGCTGTTTTTT. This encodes CASSSGTSGGAWTGELFF. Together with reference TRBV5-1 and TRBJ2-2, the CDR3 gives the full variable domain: KAGVTQTPRYLIKTRGQQVTLSCSPISGHRSVSWYQQTPGQGLQFLFEYFSETQRNKGNFPGRFSGRQFSNSRSEMNVSTLELGDSALYLCASSSGTSGGAWTGELFFGEGSRLTVL.

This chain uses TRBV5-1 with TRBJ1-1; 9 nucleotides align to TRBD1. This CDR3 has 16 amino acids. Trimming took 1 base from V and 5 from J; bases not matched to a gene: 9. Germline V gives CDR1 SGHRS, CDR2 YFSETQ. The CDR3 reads CASSLITGGASTEAFF. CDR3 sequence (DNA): TGCGCCAGCAGCTTGATCACAGGGGGCGCAAGTACTGAAGCTTTCTTT.

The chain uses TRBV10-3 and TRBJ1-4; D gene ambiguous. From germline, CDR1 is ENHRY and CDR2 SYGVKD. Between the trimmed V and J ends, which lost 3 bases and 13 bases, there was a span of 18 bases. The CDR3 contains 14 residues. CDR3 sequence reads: CAISEPMFGGRLFF. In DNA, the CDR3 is TGTGCCATCAGTGAACCTATGTTTGGAGGGAGACTGTTTTTT.

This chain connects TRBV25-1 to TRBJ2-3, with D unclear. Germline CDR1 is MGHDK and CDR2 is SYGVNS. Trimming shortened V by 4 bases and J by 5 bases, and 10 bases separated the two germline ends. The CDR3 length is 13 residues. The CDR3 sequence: CASSGGIGDTQYF. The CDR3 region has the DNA TGTGCCAGCAGTGGTGGGATTGGAGATACGCAGTATTTT.

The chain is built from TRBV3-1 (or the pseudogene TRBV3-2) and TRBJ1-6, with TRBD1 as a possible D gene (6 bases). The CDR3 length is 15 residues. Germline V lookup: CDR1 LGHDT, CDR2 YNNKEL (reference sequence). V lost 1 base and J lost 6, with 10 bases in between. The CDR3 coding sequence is TGTGCCAGCAGCCAAGCGACAGGCGGTAATTCACCCCTCCACTTT. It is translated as CASSQATGGNSPLHF.

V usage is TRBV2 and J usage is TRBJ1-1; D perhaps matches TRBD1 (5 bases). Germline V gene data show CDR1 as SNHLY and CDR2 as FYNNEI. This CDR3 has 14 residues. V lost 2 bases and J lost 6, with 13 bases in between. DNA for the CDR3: TGTGCCAGCAGTGAAAGAAGCAGGGAGGCTGAAGCTTTCTTT. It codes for CASSERSREAEAFF.

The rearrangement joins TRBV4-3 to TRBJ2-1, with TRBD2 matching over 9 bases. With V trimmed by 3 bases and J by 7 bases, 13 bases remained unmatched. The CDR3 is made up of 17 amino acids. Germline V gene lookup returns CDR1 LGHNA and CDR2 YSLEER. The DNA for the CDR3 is TGCGCCAGCAGCCAGTTTCTCGGGCGGGGGGGCCTAAATGAGCAGTTCTTC. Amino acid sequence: CASSQFLGRGGLNEQFF.

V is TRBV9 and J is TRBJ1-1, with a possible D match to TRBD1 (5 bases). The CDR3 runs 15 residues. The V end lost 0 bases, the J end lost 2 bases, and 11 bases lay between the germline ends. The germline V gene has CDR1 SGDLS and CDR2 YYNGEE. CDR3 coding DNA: TGTGCCAGCAGCGTAGTTAGGGGCGGCAACACTGAAGCTTTCTTT. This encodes CASSVVRGGNTEAFF.

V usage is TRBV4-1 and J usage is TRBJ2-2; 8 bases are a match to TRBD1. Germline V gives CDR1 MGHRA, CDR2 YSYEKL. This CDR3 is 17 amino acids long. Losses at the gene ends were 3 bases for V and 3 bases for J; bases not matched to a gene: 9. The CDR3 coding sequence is TGCGCCAGCAGCCACTTATACGGGACAGGCGACACCGGGGAGCTGTTTTTT. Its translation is CASSHLYGTGDTGELFF.

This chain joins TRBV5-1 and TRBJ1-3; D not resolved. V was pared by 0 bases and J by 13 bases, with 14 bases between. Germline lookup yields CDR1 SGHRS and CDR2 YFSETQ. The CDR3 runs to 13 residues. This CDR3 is CASSLGPDHGIYF. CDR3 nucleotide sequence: TGCGCCAGCAGCTTGGGTCCCGACCACGGAATATATTTT.

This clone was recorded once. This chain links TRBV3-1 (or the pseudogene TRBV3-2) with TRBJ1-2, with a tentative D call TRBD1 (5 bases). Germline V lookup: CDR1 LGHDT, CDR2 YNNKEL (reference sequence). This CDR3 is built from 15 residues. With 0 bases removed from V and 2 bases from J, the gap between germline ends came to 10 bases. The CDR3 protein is CASSQEQAGNYGYTF. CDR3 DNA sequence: TGTGCCAGCAGCCAAGAACAGGCAGGCAACTATGGCTACACCTTC.

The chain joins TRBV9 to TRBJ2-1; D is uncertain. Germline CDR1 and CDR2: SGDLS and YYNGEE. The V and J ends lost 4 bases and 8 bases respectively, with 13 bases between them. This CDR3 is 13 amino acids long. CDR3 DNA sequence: TGTGCCAGCAGCTACAGTATATCCGATGAGCAGTTCTTC. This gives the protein CASSYSISDEQFF.

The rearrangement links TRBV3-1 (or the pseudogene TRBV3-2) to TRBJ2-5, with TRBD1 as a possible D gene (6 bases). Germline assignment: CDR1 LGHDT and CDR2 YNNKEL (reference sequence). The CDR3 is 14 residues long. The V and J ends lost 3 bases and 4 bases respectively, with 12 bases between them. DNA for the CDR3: TGTGCCAGCAGCCAGGGGGCCCCACCAGAGACCCAGTACTTC. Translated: CASSQGAPPETQYF.

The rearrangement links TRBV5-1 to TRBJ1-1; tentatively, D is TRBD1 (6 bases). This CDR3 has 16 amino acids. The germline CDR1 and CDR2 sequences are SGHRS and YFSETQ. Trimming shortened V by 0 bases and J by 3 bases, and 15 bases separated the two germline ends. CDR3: CASSLEVGGTYTEAFF. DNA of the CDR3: TGCGCCAGCAGCTTGGAAGTAGGGGGGACTTACACTGAAGCTTTCTTT.

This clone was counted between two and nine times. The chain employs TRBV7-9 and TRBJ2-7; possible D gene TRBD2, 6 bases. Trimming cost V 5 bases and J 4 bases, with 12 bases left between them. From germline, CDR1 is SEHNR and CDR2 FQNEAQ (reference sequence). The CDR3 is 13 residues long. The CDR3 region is CASSKSGDYEQYF. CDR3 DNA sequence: TGTGCCAGCAGCAAGTCGGGGGATTACGAGCAGTACTTC. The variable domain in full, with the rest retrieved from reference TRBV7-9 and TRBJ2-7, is DTGVSQNPRHKITKRGQNVTFRCDPISEHNRLYWYRQTLGQGPEFLTYFQNEAQLEKSRLLSDRFSAERPKGSFSTLEIQRTEQGDSAMYLCASSKSGDYEQYFGPGTRLTVT.

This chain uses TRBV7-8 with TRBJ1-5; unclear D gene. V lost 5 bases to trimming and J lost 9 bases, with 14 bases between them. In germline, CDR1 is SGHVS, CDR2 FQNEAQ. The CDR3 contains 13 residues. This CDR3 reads CASSPKVDRPQHF. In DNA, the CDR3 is TGTGCCAGCAGCCCAAAGGTGGATCGGCCCCAGCATTTT. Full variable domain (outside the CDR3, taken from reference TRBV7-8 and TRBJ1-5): GAGVSQSPRYKVAKRGQDVALRCDPISGHVSLFWYQQALGQGPEFLTYFQNEAQLDKSGLPSDRFFAERPEGSVSTLKIQRTQQEDSAVYLCASSPKVDRPQHFGDGTRLSIL.

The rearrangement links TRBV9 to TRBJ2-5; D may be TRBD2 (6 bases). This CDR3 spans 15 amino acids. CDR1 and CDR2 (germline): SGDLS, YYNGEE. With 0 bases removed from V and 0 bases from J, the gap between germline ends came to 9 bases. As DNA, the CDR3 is TGTGCCAGCAGCGTAGGGGTAGCGGACCAAGAGACCCAGTACTTC. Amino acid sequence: CASSVGVADQETQYF. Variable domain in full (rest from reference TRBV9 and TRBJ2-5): DSGVTQTPKHLITATGQRVTLRCSPRSGDLSVYWYQQSLDQGLQFLIQYYNGEERAKGNILERFSAQQFPDLHSELNLSSLELGDSALYFCASSVGVADQETQYFGPGTRLLVL.

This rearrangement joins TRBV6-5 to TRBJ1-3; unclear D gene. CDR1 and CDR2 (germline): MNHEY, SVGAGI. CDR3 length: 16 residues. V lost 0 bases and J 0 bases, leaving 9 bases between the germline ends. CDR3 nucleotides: TGTGCCAGCAGTTACTCGATTGTCTCCTCTGGAAACACCATATATTTT. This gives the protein CASSYSIVSSGNTIYF.

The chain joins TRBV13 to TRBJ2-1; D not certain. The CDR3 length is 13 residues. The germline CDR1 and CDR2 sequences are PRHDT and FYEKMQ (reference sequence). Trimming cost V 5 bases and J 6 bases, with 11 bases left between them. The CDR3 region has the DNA TGTGCCAGCAGCCTTGGACGGTCCAATGAGCAGTTCTTC. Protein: CASSLGRSNEQFF.

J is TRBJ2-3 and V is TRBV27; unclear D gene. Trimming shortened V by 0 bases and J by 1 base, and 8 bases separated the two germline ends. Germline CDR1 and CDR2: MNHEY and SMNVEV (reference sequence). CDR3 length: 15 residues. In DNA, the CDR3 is TGTGCCAGCAGTTTATCCACAGTGGGCACAGATACGCAGTATTTT. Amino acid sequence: CASSLSTVGTDTQYF.